This T cell receptor beta chain was documented in a study of blood T cell repertoires in COVID-19. Study in general: Samples came from the United States, Italy and Spain, spanning acute and convalescent COVID-19. PBMCs, B-cell-depleted T cells, or T cells provided the cDNA or gDNA that made up the material.

Germline CDR1 reads SGDLS; CDR2 reads YYNGEE. Trimming removed 4 bases from V and 0 bases from J, with 10 bases in between. This CDR3 is built from 14 residues. In the original analysis: Nucleated cell counts were estimated from reference gene primer amplification. Method: immunoSEQ multiplex PCR; TCRdb's copy keeps in-frame clones and lacks some. For V, J and clone size, that table is used; D and trimming come from the DNA. The sample includes some 96,000 clones, 90% of them seen just once. This receptor was obtained from a man aged 55 to 70 with acute or convalescent COVID-19. The chain links TRBV9 to TRBJ1-1; TRBD1 might be the D (5 bases). The sample comprised peripheral blood. For the CDR3, the DNA is TGTGCCAGCAGCCCAACAGGCATGAACACTGAAGCTTTCTTT. It yields the protein CASSPTGMNTEAFF.